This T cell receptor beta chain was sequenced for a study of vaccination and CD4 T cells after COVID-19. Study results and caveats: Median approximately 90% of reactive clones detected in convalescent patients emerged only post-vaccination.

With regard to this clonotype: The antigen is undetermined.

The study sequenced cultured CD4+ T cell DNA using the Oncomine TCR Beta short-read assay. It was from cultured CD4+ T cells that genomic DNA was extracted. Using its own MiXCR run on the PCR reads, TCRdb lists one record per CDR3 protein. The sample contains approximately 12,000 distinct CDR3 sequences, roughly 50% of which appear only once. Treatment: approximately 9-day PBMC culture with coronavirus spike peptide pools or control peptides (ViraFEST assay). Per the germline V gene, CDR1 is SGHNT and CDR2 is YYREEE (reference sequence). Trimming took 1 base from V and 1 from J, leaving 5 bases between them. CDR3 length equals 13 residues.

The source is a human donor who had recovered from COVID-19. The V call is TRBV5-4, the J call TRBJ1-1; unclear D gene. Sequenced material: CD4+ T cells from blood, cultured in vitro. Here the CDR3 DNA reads TGTGCCAGCAGCTTGCAGGCGAACACTGAAGCTTTCTTT. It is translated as CASSLQANTEAFF.